The clone carrying this TCR beta chain was seen a few times. Its antigen is unidentified. Time point specified: after neoadjuvant nivolumab, at surgical resection. The data stem from a study of neoadjuvant anti-PD-1 for oral cavity cancer. Overall study findings and caveats: Greater tumor shrinkage accompanied bigger post-treatment sizes of preexisting clones.

Sequenced by immunoSEQ multiplex PCR; TCRdb stores in-frame clones only, minus some. The table shows around 35,000 clones, with 35% to 45% occurring only once. V gave up 6 bases and J gave up 2 bases, with 16 bases separating them. This CDR3 region has 15 residues. Germline V lookup: CDR1 SNHLY, CDR2 FYNNEI. This sequence originates from a person aged 35-80 years with oral cavity squamous cell carcinoma. The rearrangement uses TRBV2 and TRBJ2-5, with unresolved D. The sequencing used tumor tissue, collected after nivolumab (anti-PD-1) treatment. The chain's CDR3 is CASRGQGVRQETQYF. The CDR3 DNA reads TGTGCCAGCAGGGGTCAAGGTGTTCGGCAAGAGACCCAGTACTTC.